Shown below are 13 T cell receptor beta chains from a single sample sequenced in a study of T cells in women clearing cervical HPV infection. Assay used: immunoSEQ multiplex PCR; TCRdb lists only in-frame clones, some missing. The sample is made up of around 31,000 clones, and the top ten hold about 8.1% of it. Sequencing used blood buffy coat. These receptors came from a woman aged 18-70 years with a cervical HPV16 infection that either progressed to CIN3+ or cleared (not recorded which).

To note about this clone: The missing CDR3 end, 3 residues past where the read stops, is filled in from the germline J gene. The chain couples TRBV7-2 to TRBJ1-1, with 10 bases fitting TRBD1. The CDR3 sequence is 14 residues long. Germline CDR1 reads SGHTA; CDR2 reads FQGNSA. The chain's CDR3 is CASRLDRGRTEAFF. CDR3 DNA (partial): TGTGCCAGCAGATTGGACAGGGGGAGAACCGAA.

This clone registers medium-sized by frequency. The read ends 3 residues before the CDR3 terminus; that terminus is restored from the germline J gene. Other DNA variants within this sample encode the same CDR3. The V and J genes are TRBV18 and TRBJ2-5; D not certain. The CDR3 spans 14 residues. CDR1 KGHSH and CDR2 LQKENI come from the germline V gene. The germline V and J ends were trimmed by 6 bases and 2 bases, with 13 bases remaining between them. Partial CDR3 DNA: TGTGCCAGCTCGTCCCTCGTCAGACAAGAGACC. Translated: CASSSLVRQET. The complete CDR3 sequence is CASSSLVRQETQYF.

Worth noting for this clone: The observed sequence ends 3 residues before the CDR3 terminus, with the missing tail filled in from the germline J gene. The V call is TRBV20-1, the J call TRBJ2-3; TRBD2 aligns across 8 bases. Trimming removed 0 bases from V and 1 base from J; junction bases left unmatched: 3. Germline V gene sequence: CDR1 DFQATT, CDR2 SNEGSKA (reference sequence). This CDR3 has 15 residues. CDR3 bases read: TGCAGTGCTAGAGATTCACTAGCGGGCACAGATACG. As protein: CSARDSLAGTDT. From start to end, the CDR3 is CSARDSLAGTDTQYF.

In regard to this clone: The CDR3 end falls 3 residues outside the read, so it is completed with the germline J gene. The chain is built from TRBV20-1 and TRBJ2-1, with 16 bases that match TRBD2. The CDR3 is made up of 16 amino acids. The junction had 9 bases not matched to a gene; V was cut back by 6 bases and J by 7 bases. The germline gives CDR1 DFQATT, CDR2 SNEGSKA (reference sequence). This CDR3 is CSASLAGLAGGNEQFF. Incomplete CDR3 DNA: TGCAGTGCCTCCCTGGCGGGACTAGCGGGGGGGAATGAG.

With regard to this clone: The read terminates 3 residues ahead of where the CDR3 ends, so the germline J gene completes it. The gene calls are TRBV7-9 and TRBJ1-6; 7 bases agree with TRBD1. The CDR3 runs 15 residues. From germline, CDR1 is SEHNR and CDR2 FQNEAQ (reference sequence). V trimming: 6 bases; J trimming: 7 bases; junction bases outside the gene matches: 9. CDR3 sequence reads: CASRPQGEQNSPLHF. The sequenced part of the CDR3 DNA is TGTGCCAGCAGACCCCAGGGGGAGCAAAATTCACCC.

Of note for this clone: The read ends 3 residues shy of where the CDR3 ends; the end is completed using the germline J gene. This rearrangement joins TRBV5-1 to TRBJ2-7, with D tentatively TRBD2 (6 bases). The CDR3 spans 14 residues. V was pared by 3 bases and J by 0 bases, with 10 bases between. CDR1 is SGHRS and CDR2 is YFSETQ in the germline V gene. The CDR3 loop reads CASSSVADSYEQYF. The CDR3 bases that were read are TGCGCCAGCAGCTCGGTAGCGGACTCCTACGAG.

Turning to this clone: The sequence runs out 3 residues before the end of the CDR3; the remainder is reconstructed from the germline J gene. The V and J genes are TRBV18 and TRBJ2-5; perhaps TRBD1 as D (6 bases). CDR3 length: 14 residues. Germline V gene data show CDR1 as KGHSH and CDR2 as LQKENI. Trimming left V 1 base short and J 5 bases short, with 11 bases between. The CDR3 sequence is CASSPRTDWETQYF. The part of the CDR3 DNA that was read is TGTGCCAGCTCACCACGGACAGATTGGGAGACC.

A word on this clone: The CDR3 end falls 3 residues outside the read, so it is completed with the germline J gene. The J gene is TRBJ2-3, the V gene TRBV18; maybe TRBD2 (6 bases). Trimming removed 0 bases at V and 1 base at J, with 11 bases between. The CDR3 length is 16 residues. The germline V gene encodes CDR1 KGHSH and CDR2 LQKENI. The CDR3 is CASSPPSRGRTDTQYF. Partial CDR3 DNA: TGTGCCAGCTCACCACCCTCGCGGGGACGCACAGATACG.

Concerning this clone itself: The sequence runs out 3 residues before the end of the CDR3; the remainder is reconstructed from the germline J gene. The chain recombines TRBV11-3 with TRBJ1-1, with D uncertain. With 3 bases removed from V and 5 bases from J, the gap between germline ends came to 10 bases. The V gene's germline CDR1 is SGHNT and CDR2 YENEEA. There are 13 residues in the CDR3. This chain's CDR3 is CASSFSRGTEAFF. CDR3 DNA, as far as it was read: TGTGCCAGCAGCTTTAGTCGGGGAACTGAA.

In the case of this clone: The read is 3 residues too short to cover the CDR3 end, so that end is filled in from the germline J gene. This chain uses TRBV18 with TRBJ1-4, with a weak D call TRBD1 (5 bases). Germline V gene sequence: CDR1 KGHSH, CDR2 LQKENI. The CDR3 has 16 residues. The chain's CDR3 is CASSAGRGSYNSPLFF. The covered CDR3 bases are TGTGCCAGCTCAGCCGGTCGGGGGTCCTATAATTCACCA.

About this clone: The read falls 3 residues short of the CDR3 end, and the missing part is taken from the germline J gene. This chain joins TRBV18 and TRBJ2-7, with 9 bases identical to TRBD1. Looked up from germline, CDR1 is KGHSH and CDR2 is LQKENI. The CDR3 is 15 residues long. Unmatched junction bases numbered 7, after V lost 1 base and J lost 6 bases. CDR3 DNA, as far as it was read: TGTGCCAGCTCACCACAGGGGACAGGGACCAGCGAG. It translates to CASSPQGTGTSE. Given in full, the CDR3 is CASSPQGTGTSEQYF.

Details on this clone: The read falls 3 residues short of the CDR3 end, and the missing part is taken from the germline J gene. The chain recombines TRBV7-9 with TRBJ2-5, with 8 positions matching TRBD2. The CDR3 sequence is 13 residues long. The junction had 6 bases not matched to a gene; V was cut back by 5 bases and J by 7 bases. Germline V lookup: CDR1 SEHNR, CDR2 FQNEAQ (reference sequence). The sequenced CDR3 bases are TGTGCCAGCAGCCGCGGGAGGACGGCGACC. Protein: CASSRGRTAT. In full, the CDR3 reads CASSRGRTATQYF.

Points on this clone: The missing CDR3 end, 3 residues past where the read stops, is filled in from the germline J gene. The genes are TRBV7-9 and TRBJ1-2; D unclear. CDR3 length equals 11 residues. Looked up from germline, CDR1 is SEHNR and CDR2 is FQNEAQ (reference sequence). CDR3: CASSSGSVYTF. Incomplete CDR3 DNA: TGTGCCAGCAGCTCGGGGTCCGTC.